What follows describes a single T cell receptor beta chain. Its antigen remains unknown. This entry belongs to a study of Ad26.COV2.S vaccination and SARS-CoV-2 variants. Here immunoSEQ multiplex PCR was the method, and the copy in TCRdb shows in-frame clones only, minus some. Among around 340,000 clones listed, approximately 90% were seen once. Specified treatment: some 20 received Ad26.COV2.S at low or high dose, single or two shots; five or six received placebo; per-sample allocation not given. Sample collection was performed on day 63 after the first vaccine or placebo injection. Expressing Wuhan-strain SARS-CoV-2 spike, an Ad26 vector served as the vaccine. Study results and caveats: Spike-specific TCR breadth was greater after Ad26.COV2.S than placebo.

The CDR3 is made up of 15 amino acids. V was pared by 1 base and J by 2 bases, with 3 bases of the junction left unmatched. Germline V gene lookup returns CDR1 MNHNS and CDR2 SASEGT. This clonotype was sampled from a person aged 18-65 years who received the Ad26.COV2.S COVID-19 vaccine or a placebo. The V and J genes are TRBV6-1 and TRBJ2-3, with 7 bases aligning to TRBD2. The starting material was peripheral blood, obtained in a trial of Ad26.COV2.S vaccine versus placebo. The CDR3 DNA reads as TGTGCCAGCAGTGAAGGGGGGACTACCACAGATACGCAGTATTTT. This sequence encodes CASSEGGTTTDTQYF.